Shown below are 19 T cell receptor beta chains from a single sample sequenced in a study of OX40 agonist ivuxolimab in advanced cancers. Produced via immunoSEQ multiplex PCR; TCRdb's table is partial and in-frame only. The sample has some 19,000 clones; about three quarters are singletons. The starting material was CD4+ or CD8+ T cells sorted from blood, obtained in a trial of the OX40 agonist ivuxolimab. The receptor source for this set is an adult with an advanced solid tumor such as melanoma, head and neck, liver or kidney cancer.

This clone was seen only a few times. V is TRBV4-2 and J is TRBJ2-7; 9 nucleotides line up with TRBD2. Germline V gene lookup returns CDR1 LGHNA and CDR2 YNFKEQ. V lost 3 bases, J lost 0 bases, and 3 bases stayed unmatched. CDR3 length equals 15 residues. In nucleotides, the CDR3 is TGTGCCAGCAGCCAGACTAGCGGTAGCTCCTACGAGCAGTACTTC. Translation: CASSQTSGSSYEQYF.

The V call is TRBV11-1, the J call TRBJ2-7; D is uncertain. The germline gives CDR1 SGHAT, CDR2 FQDESV (reference sequence). V was clipped by 1 base and J by 7 bases, with 11 bases between them. This CDR3 is built from 13 residues. The CDR3 is CASSLDGGEEQYF. As DNA, the CDR3 is TGTGCCAGCAGCTTAGATGGCGGAGAAGAGCAGTACTTC. Complete variable domain (other parts from reference TRBV11-1 and TRBJ2-7): EAEVAQSPRYKITEKSQAVAFWCDPISGHATLYWYRQILGQGPELLVQFQDESVVDDSQLPKDRFSAERLKGVDSTLKIQPAELGDSAMYLCASSLDGGEEQYFGPGTRLTVT.

Only a few counts were recorded for this clone. The genes are TRBV27 and TRBJ2-2, with 9 bases aligning to TRBD2. In germline, CDR1 is MNHEY, CDR2 SMNVEV (reference sequence). The CDR3 runs 16 residues. Trimming removed 2 bases from V and 3 bases from J; junction bases left unmatched: 4. DNA of the CDR3: TGTGCCAGCAGTTTAATAGCGGGGGAGGACACCGGGGAGCTGTTTTTT. It is translated as CASSLIAGEDTGELFF.

Within the sample, this clone is medium-sized. The chain has TRBV2 and TRBJ1-5, with D possibly being TRBD1 (5 bases). The CDR3 covers 15 residues. Trimming took 6 bases from V and 3 from J, leaving 15 bases between them. Germline assignment: CDR1 SNHLY and CDR2 FYNNEI. The CDR3 DNA reads TGTGCCAGCAGCGGGGTAGAGGACAACAATCAGCCCCAGCATTTT. Its protein product is CASSGVEDNNQPQHF.

The rearrangement joins TRBV11-2 to TRBJ1-4; D is ambiguous. There are 16 residues in the CDR3. V lost 5 bases and J lost 5, with 18 bases in between. Germline assignment: CDR1 SGHAT and CDR2 FQNNGV. The CDR3 DNA reads as TGTGCCAGCAGCCTTAAGTTTACGGACCAGAATGAAAAACTGTTTTTT. This sequence encodes CASSLKFTDQNEKLFF. The full variable domain, completed using reference TRBV11-2 and TRBJ1-4, is EAGVAQSPRYKIIEKRQSVAFWCNPISGHATLYWYQQILGQGPKLLIQFQNNGVVDDSQLPKDRFSAERLKGVDSTLKIQPAKLEDSAVYLCASSLKFTDQNEKLFFGSGTQLSVL.

This chain connects TRBV6-5 to TRBJ1-2; no firm D call. The CDR3 covers 13 residues. Trimming cost V 10 bases and J 0 bases, with 12 bases left between them. Germline V gene sequence: CDR1 MNHEY, CDR2 SVGAGI. As DNA, the CDR3 is TGTGCCACCTCTATCCAAGCTAACTATGGCTACACCTTC. It codes for CATSIQANYGYTF.

The chain uses TRBV19 and TRBJ2-3; the D is unclear. Germline loops: CDR1 LNHDA, CDR2 SQIVND (reference sequence). The CDR3 is made up of 12 amino acids. Trimming cost V 6 bases and J 6 bases, with 10 bases left between them. The CDR3 DNA sequence: TGTGCCAGTAGGTCCGGGTGGGATACGCAGTATTTT. Protein product: CASRSGWDTQYF.

J is TRBJ2-1 and V is TRBV7-9; TRBD2 agrees at 9 bases. CDR1 is SEHNR, CDR2 FQNEAQ, per germline (reference sequence). The CDR3 is 15 amino acids. V shed 2 bases, J shed 15 bases, and the junction held 14 bases outside the gene matches. The CDR3 DNA sequence: TGTGCCAGCAGCTTATTTAGTAAGGGTGGGACTAGCTTGTTCTTC. Encoded protein: CASSLFSKGGTSLFF.

The rearrangement joins TRBV9 to TRBJ2-5; 8 bases agree with TRBD1. The CDR3 totals 15 residues. V shed 3 bases and J 1 base; nucleotides not matched to a gene: 5. Germline V lookup: CDR1 SGDLS, CDR2 YYNGEE. The CDR3 region is CASSEGQGGQETQYF. The CDR3 DNA sequence: TGTGCCAGCAGCGAAGGACAGGGAGGCCAAGAGACCCAGTACTTC.

This clone has only a few counts. The rearrangement joins TRBV5-1 to TRBJ2-7; 11 bases map to TRBD1. Trimming took 3 bases from V and 3 from J; bases not matched to a gene: 5. There are 15 residues in the CDR3. Germline assignment: CDR1 SGHRS and CDR2 YFSETQ. The CDR3 nucleotides read TGCGCCAGCAGCTGGACAGGGGGCTTCCTCTACGAGCAGTACTTC. Its translation is CASSWTGGFLYEQYF.

CDR3 region: CASSQGRLAGNEQFF. The CDR3, as DNA: TGTGCCAGCAGCCAAGGCCGCCTAGCCGGCAATGAGCAGTTCTTC. The J gene is TRBJ2-1, the V gene TRBV4-2; perhaps TRBD2 as D (5 bases). V lost 1 base and J 6 bases, leaving 13 bases between the germline ends. This CDR3 is built from 15 residues. Looked up from germline, CDR1 is LGHNA and CDR2 is YNFKEQ.

This clone was detected only a few times. The chain links TRBV28 to TRBJ2-7; 7 nucleotides match TRBD1. Germline V gene sequence: CDR1 MDHEN, CDR2 SYDVKM. V trimming: 5 bases; J trimming: 11 bases; junction bases outside the gene matches: 15. The CDR3 loop spans 14 amino acids. Here the CDR3 DNA reads TGTGCCAGCAGTCCCCTCTCCACAGGGGAACGGGAGTACTTC. It specifies CASSPLSTGEREYF.

The table lists this clone with a few counts. V gene TRBV9 combines with J gene TRBJ2-5; D possibly matches TRBD1 or TRBD2 (5 bases each). CDR1 is SGDLS and CDR2 is YYNGEE in the germline V gene. V gave up 0 bases and J gave up 7 bases, with 19 bases separating them. This CDR3 has 16 residues. CDR3 nucleotide sequence: TGTGCCAGCAGCGTAGAAGATTTGGGGGTCCTGGGGACCCAGTACTTC. Amino acid sequence: CASSVEDLGVLGTQYF. Full variable domain (missing parts from reference TRBV9 and TRBJ2-5): DSGVTQTPKHLITATGQRVTLRCSPRSGDLSVYWYQQSLDQGLQFLIQYYNGEERAKGNILERFSAQQFPDLHSELNLSSLELGDSALYFCASSVEDLGVLGTQYFGPGTRLLVL.

V is TRBV19 and J is TRBJ2-1, with 10 bases lining up with TRBD2. Germline lookup yields CDR1 LNHDA and CDR2 SQIVND (reference sequence). The V and J ends lost 7 bases and 4 bases, in that order; junction bases with no gene match: 7. CDR3 size: 15 residues. The CDR3 sequence is CASNPSGGRYNEQFF. CDR3 nucleotide sequence: TGTGCCAGTAATCCTAGCGGGGGACGATACAATGAGCAGTTCTTC.

Worth noting for this clone: Given a far larger clone just one base away, this is likely a sequencing read error. Other DNA sequences in the sample encode the same CDR3. V usage is TRBV7-6 and J usage is TRBJ2-7, with D hard to call. V shed 1 base and J shed 3 bases, with 4 bases lying between them. This CDR3 comprises 12 residues. Germline loops: CDR1 SGHVS, CDR2 FNYEAQ. The CDR3 nucleotides read TGTGCCAGCAGCTTAGGAGTCTACGAGCAGTACTTC. Amino acids: CASSLGVYEQYF. Filled out from reference TRBV7-6 and TRBJ2-7, the complete variable domain reads GAGVSQSPRYKVTKRGQDVALRCDPISGHVSLYWYRQALGQGPEFLTYFNYEAQQDKSGLPNDRFSAERPEGSISTLTIQRTEQRDSAMYRCASSLGVYEQYFGPGTRLTVT.

By share, this clone counts as medium-sized. The chain joins TRBV5-4 to TRBJ2-2, with 7 bases fitting TRBD1. Germline CDR1 and CDR2: SGHNT and YYREEE (reference sequence). The V and J ends lost 4 bases and 6 bases, in that order; junction bases with no gene match: 3. The CDR3 is 13 residues long. Here the CDR3 reads CASSHDRAGELFF. The CDR3 region has the DNA TGTGCCAGCAGCCATGACAGGGCCGGGGAGCTGTTTTTT.

The chain employs TRBV28 and TRBJ2-7; D gene unclear. Trimming shortened V by 4 bases and J by 0 bases, and 10 bases separated the two germline ends. The CDR3 spans 14 residues. Looked up from germline, CDR1 is MDHEN and CDR2 is SYDVKM. The CDR3 loop is CASSSTLSSYEQYF. The CDR3 DNA is TGTGCCAGCAGTTCAACATTGAGCTCCTACGAGCAGTACTTC.

The chain carries TRBV5-6 and TRBJ2-7; no clear D gene. The length of the CDR3 is 15 residues. V gave up 1 base and J gave up 2 bases, with 13 bases separating them. Germline-derived CDR1 and CDR2 are SGHDT and YYEEEE. The CDR3 DNA is TGTGCCAGCAGCTTGACGGCCGGAATCGCCTACGAGCAGTACTTC. Protein product: CASSLTAGIAYEQYF.

The V call is TRBV16, the J call TRBJ1-2, with 9 nucleotides matching TRBD1. The germline V gene encodes CDR1 KGHSY and CDR2 FQNENV. J gave up 8 bases and V 0 bases, and 7 bases lay outside the gene matches. The CDR3 loop spans 15 amino acids. This chain's CDR3 is CASSQSTGGLEGYTF. DNA for the CDR3: TGTGCCAGCAGCCAATCAACAGGGGGCCTTGAGGGCTACACCTTC.